Each of the 10 T cell receptor beta chains below was sequenced from the same sample in a study of blood T cell repertoires in COVID-19. Clones were read by immunoSEQ multiplex PCR, and TCRdb kept only the in-frame ones, dropping some. Here the sample spans about 130,000 clones, 81% being singletons. The source material was peripheral blood. These receptors originate from a woman aged 50 to 60 with acute or convalescent COVID-19.

J is TRBJ2-7 and V is TRBV2; tentative D call: TRBD2 (5 bases). V was cut by 7 bases and J by 0 bases, with 10 bases left in between. The CDR3 covers 13 residues. CDR1 SNHLY and CDR2 FYNNEI come from the germline V gene. The CDR3 nucleotides are TGTGCCAGCATCGCGGACTTCTCCTACGAGCAGTACTTC. It codes for CASIADFSYEQYF. Full variable domain (rest looked up from reference TRBV2 and TRBJ2-7): EPEVTQTPSHQVTQMGQEVILRCVPISNHLYFYWYRQILGQKVEFLVSFYNNEISEKSEIFDDQFSVERPDGSNFTLKIRSTKLEDSAMYFCASIADFSYEQYFGPGTRLTVT.

The chain couples TRBV28 to TRBJ2-7, with 9 bases lining up with TRBD1. Germline V gene data show CDR1 as MDHEN and CDR2 as SYDVKM. With V trimmed by 4 bases and J by 2 bases, 6 bases remained unmatched. The CDR3 runs 15 residues. CDR3 nucleotides: TGTGCCAGCAGTTCCACGGGGACAGGGACCTACGAGCAGTACTTC. Protein product: CASSSTGTGTYEQYF.

V gene TRBV5-1 combines with J gene TRBJ2-7, with 7 bases that match TRBD1. CDR1 is SGHRS and CDR2 is YFSETQ in the germline V gene. After removal of 0 bases from V and 5 bases from J, the junction contained 5 bases not matched to a gene. The CDR3 contains 14 residues. CDR3 residues: CASSLGPDRDEQYF. Here the CDR3 DNA reads TGCGCCAGCAGCTTGGGCCCCGACAGGGACGAGCAGTACTTC.

This clone was recorded a few times. The chain couples TRBV25-1 to TRBJ2-1; 7 positions match TRBD1. V lost 4 bases to trimming and J lost 9 bases; unmatched junction nucleotides: 0. The CDR3 length is 11 residues. The germline V gene has CDR1 MGHDK and CDR2 SYGVNS. The CDR3 sequence is CASSGDSEQFF. CDR3 bases: TGTGCCAGCAGTGGGGACAGTGAGCAGTTCTTC.

For the CDR3, the DNA is TGTGCCAGTAGCGGTAGTCGGTACAATGAGCAGTTCTTC. Protein product: CASSGSRYNEQFF. This rearrangement joins TRBV19 to TRBJ2-1; D is unclear. V lost 6 bases to trimming and J lost 4 bases, with 10 bases between them. The CDR3 has 13 amino acids. Germline V gene sequence: CDR1 LNHDA, CDR2 SQIVND (reference sequence).

This chain connects TRBV18 to TRBJ1-3; possibly TRBD1 for D (6 bases). Germline lookup yields CDR1 KGHSH and CDR2 LQKENI. The CDR3 consists of 15 residues. Trimming cost V 3 bases and J 0 bases, with 9 bases left between them. The CDR3 DNA sequence: TGTGCCAGCTCACCGAGGACAGCCTCTGGAAACACCATATATTTT. Protein sequence: CASSPRTASGNTIYF.

The chain's CDR3 is CASSLQGYGYTF. CDR3 bases: TGTGCCAGCAGTTTACAGGGGTATGGCTACACCTTC. The chain links TRBV28 to TRBJ1-2; D possibly corresponds to TRBD1 (6 bases). Trimming took 2 bases from V and 5 from J, leaving 6 bases between them. Germline V gene sequence: CDR1 MDHEN, CDR2 SYDVKM. This CDR3 has 12 residues.

V usage is TRBV6-5 and J usage is TRBJ2-5, with 8 bases matching TRBD2. V lost 8 bases, J lost 4 bases, and 3 bases stayed unmatched. The CDR3 is 12 residues long. In germline, CDR1 is MNHEY, CDR2 SVGAGI. CDR3 amino acids: CASGLAGETQYF. The CDR3 nucleotides read TGTGCCAGCGGGCTAGCGGGAGAGACCCAGTACTTC.

A few counts support this clone. The chain joins TRBV6-5 to TRBJ1-6; no reliable D call. V shed 0 bases and J shed 7 bases, with 10 bases lying between them. Germline CDR1 is MNHEY and CDR2 is SVGAGI. There are 15 residues in the CDR3. CDR3 residues: CASSYSTGDNSPLHF. As DNA, the CDR3 is TGTGCCAGCAGTTACTCGACGGGAGACAATTCACCCCTCCACTTT.

The gene calls are TRBV19 and TRBJ1-2, with 7 bases aligning to TRBD1. CDR1 is LNHDA, CDR2 SQIVND, per germline (reference sequence). After removal of 6 bases from V and 6 bases from J, the junction contained 16 bases not matched to a gene. The CDR3 is 16 residues long. The CDR3 nucleotides read TGTGCCAGTAGAGAAGGGGGCGTCTTGCCGGCGCATGGCTACACCTTC. Translating it yields CASREGGVLPAHGYTF.